This T cell receptor (beta chain) was found in a study of human T cells and chemical hapten exposure. Study in general: Sensitization was performed using 2% DPC on an approximately 2 cm by approximately 2 cm upper inner arm skin site.

The CDR3 covers 17 residues. CDR1 and CDR2 from the germline V gene are SGHVS and FNYEAQ. The V gene end was trimmed by 5 bases and the J gene end by 3 bases; junction bases not matched to a gene: 9. Stated time point: pre-sensitization, week 0. Regarding treatment: therapeutic diphenylcyclopropenone sensitization with weekly scalp DPC. Total RNA was extracted from unfractionated whole blood. There are a few counts of this clonotype. The library tagged individual cDNA molecules with unique molecular identifiers. From the RACE reads, TCRdb called clonotypes with MiXCR, one entry per CDR3 protein. The sample contains about 300,000 distinct CDR3 sequences, 4.5% to 5.5% of which appear only once.

The receptor was derived from a woman younger than 35 with alopecia areata. Some clones in this sample may be carry-over from other donors' samples. Sequencing used whole blood, obtained in connection with sensitization to the hapten diphenylcyclopropenone (DPC). The chain recombines TRBV7-6 with TRBJ1-4; 10 bases match TRBD1. CDR3 amino acids: CASSDPRQGASNEKLFF. CDR3 sequence (DNA): TGTGCCAGCAGCGACCCCCGACAGGGGGCTTCTAATGAAAAACTGTTTTTT.